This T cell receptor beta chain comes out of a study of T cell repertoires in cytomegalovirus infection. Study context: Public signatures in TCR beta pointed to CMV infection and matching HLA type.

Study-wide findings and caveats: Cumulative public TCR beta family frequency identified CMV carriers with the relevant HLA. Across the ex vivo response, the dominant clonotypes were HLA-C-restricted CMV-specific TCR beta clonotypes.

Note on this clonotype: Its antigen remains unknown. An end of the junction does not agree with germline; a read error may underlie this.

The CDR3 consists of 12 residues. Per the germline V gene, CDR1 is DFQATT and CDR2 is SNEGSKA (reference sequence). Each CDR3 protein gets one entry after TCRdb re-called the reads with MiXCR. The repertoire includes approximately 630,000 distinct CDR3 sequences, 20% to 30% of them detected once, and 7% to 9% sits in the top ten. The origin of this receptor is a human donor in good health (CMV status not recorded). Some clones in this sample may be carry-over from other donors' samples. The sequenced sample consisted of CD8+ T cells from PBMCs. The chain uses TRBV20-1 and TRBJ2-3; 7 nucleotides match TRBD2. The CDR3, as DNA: TGCAGTGCAGCGGGGTACACAAATACGCAGTATTTT. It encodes CSAAGYTNTQYF.